The 21 T cell receptor beta chains presented below share a single source sample, sequenced in a study of T cell responses to AZD1222 COVID-19 vaccine. Generated by immunoSEQ multiplex PCR, the TCRdb table keeps only in-frame clones and is missing some. This table has approximately 60,000 clones, around 85% appearing once. The specimen was peripheral blood, collected on day 0 of AZD1222 vaccination. These TCRs come from an adult in good health.

This clone has only one observation. The chain carries TRBV4-1 and TRBJ1-5; D unclear. Germline V gene lookup returns CDR1 MGHRA and CDR2 YSYEKL. The CDR3 consists of 16 residues. Trimming removed 2 bases at V and 3 bases at J, with 14 bases between. For the CDR3, the DNA is TGCGCCAGCAGCCAATTTGCGGGGTTGAACAATCAGCCCCAGCATTTT. Amino acids: CASSQFAGLNNQPQHF.

The V gene is TRBV6-1, the J gene TRBJ2-3; no clear D gene. Trimming took 1 base from V and 6 from J, leaving 20 bases between them. This CDR3 region has 17 residues. Germline V gene data show CDR1 as MNHNS and CDR2 as SASEGT. The CDR3 nucleotides are TGTGCCAGCAGTGAAGGGATAAACACGGGTCCGTTGGATACGCAGTATTTT. Amino acid sequence: CASSEGINTGPLDTQYF.

The CDR3 bases are TGTGCCAGCAGTGGAGGTACAGGGGTTAGGGGACACTTAGACGAGCAGTACTTC. It is translated as CASSGGTGVRGHLDEQYF. The genes are TRBV6-1 and TRBJ2-7; TRBD1 aligns across 7 bases. The CDR3 loop spans 18 amino acids. The trim removed 4 bases at V and 5 bases at J, leaving 20 bases unmatched. Germline loops: CDR1 MNHNS, CDR2 SASEGT.

V gene TRBV11-2 combines with J gene TRBJ2-7, with a possible D match to TRBD1 (6 bases). The CDR3 loop spans 15 amino acids. The V end lost 6 bases, the J end lost 0 bases, and 15 bases lay between the germline ends. The germline gives CDR1 SGHAT, CDR2 FQNNGV. The CDR3 reads CASRQETGYSYEQYF. The CDR3 DNA is TGTGCCAGCAGGCAAGAGACAGGTTACTCCTACGAGCAGTACTTC. The full variable domain, completed using reference TRBV11-2 and TRBJ2-7, is EAGVAQSPRYKIIEKRQSVAFWCNPISGHATLYWYQQILGQGPKLLIQFQNNGVVDDSQLPKDRFSAERLKGVDSTLKIQPAKLEDSAVYLCASRQETGYSYEQYFGPGTRLTVT.

The chain recombines TRBV30 with TRBJ1-1, with no clear D. V lost 8 bases and J lost 3, with 16 bases in between. The CDR3 covers 13 residues. The germline V gene has CDR1 GTSNPN and CDR2 SVGIG (reference sequence). CDR3 sequence reads: CAMGPHSYTEAFF. The DNA for the CDR3 is TGTGCCATGGGCCCTCATTCGTACACTGAAGCTTTCTTT.

This rearrangement joins TRBV19 to TRBJ1-3; D gene unclear. This CDR3 is 13 amino acids long. Germline V CDR1 and CDR2: LNHDA, SQIVND (reference sequence). Deletions cut 7 bases from V and 8 bases from J, with 15 bases between. DNA of the CDR3: TGTGCCAGTACTTACGGACCTCAGGACACCATATATTTT. Its translation is CASTYGPQDTIYF.

V is TRBV19 and J is TRBJ2-6, with 9 bases identical to TRBD1. V lost 2 bases, J lost 0 bases, and 5 bases stayed unmatched. Germline values: CDR1 LNHDA, CDR2 SQIVND (reference sequence). CDR3 length: 18 residues. The CDR3 spells CASSIRGQGNSGANVLTF. CDR3 bases: TGTGCCAGTAGTATAAGGGGACAGGGAAACTCTGGGGCCAACGTCCTGACTTTC.

The chain couples TRBV19 to TRBJ1-5; possibly TRBD1 for D (5 bases). Germline V gene data show CDR1 as LNHDA and CDR2 as SQIVND (reference sequence). Trimming shortened V by 8 bases and J by 7 bases, and 15 bases separated the two germline ends. This CDR3 has 13 amino acids. This chain's CDR3 is CASSQGVRQPQHF. The CDR3 DNA sequence: TGTGCCAGTTCGCAGGGCGTCAGGCAGCCCCAGCATTTT.

The V gene is TRBV9, the J gene TRBJ1-2, with a possible D match to TRBD1 (5 bases). The germline gives CDR1 SGDLS, CDR2 YYNGEE. The CDR3 contains 13 residues. V lost 1 base, J lost 8 bases, and 12 bases lay in between. CDR3 DNA sequence: TGTGCCAGCAGCGTAACTGGGCAGGGAGGCTACACCTTC. Its translation: CASSVTGQGGYTF.

The rearrangement uses TRBV4-2 and TRBJ2-7; TRBD2 matches at 7 bases. This CDR3 is built from 14 residues. J lost 3 bases, V lost 0 bases, and 2 bases had no gene match. Germline-derived CDR1 and CDR2 are LGHNA and YNFKEQ. The CDR3 DNA sequence: TGTGCCAGCAGCCAAGATGGCGGGGGCTACGAGCAGTACTTC. Amino acids: CASSQDGGGYEQYF.

The CDR3 DNA is TGCGCCAGCAGCTTAGCGGGAGAGACCTACAATGAGCAGTTCTTC. It is translated as CASSLAGETYNEQFF. The gene calls are TRBV5-1 and TRBJ2-1; 8 bases are a match to TRBD2. The V and J ends lost 2 bases and 2 bases, in that order; junction bases with no gene match: 3. The V gene's germline CDR1 is SGHRS and CDR2 YFSETQ. This CDR3 has 15 amino acids.

V is TRBV19 and J is TRBJ1-5; TRBD1 aligns across 7 bases. Germline CDR1 LNHDA, CDR2 SQIVND (reference sequence). J gave up 2 bases and V 7 bases, and 5 bases lay outside the gene matches. The CDR3 has 14 amino acids. The CDR3 loop is CASTFTGGNQPQHF. CDR3 sequence (DNA): TGTGCCAGTACCTTTACAGGGGGCAATCAGCCCCAGCATTTT.

In its sample, this clone was seen a few times. This rearrangement joins TRBV6-2 or TRBV6-3 to TRBJ1-1, with 7 bases lining up with TRBD1. Germline values: CDR1 MNHEY, CDR2 SVGEGT. V lost 5 bases and J lost 0; bases outside the gene matches: 6. The CDR3 is 15 residues long. CDR3 coding DNA: TGTGCCAGCAGTGCCAGGGGGGAGGTGAACACTGAAGCTTTCTTT. Translated, it gives CASSARGEVNTEAFF.

The chain couples TRBV19 to TRBJ2-3; possible D gene TRBD2, 5 bases. V was cut by 10 bases and J by 2 bases, with 16 bases left in between. The germline V gene encodes CDR1 LNHDA and CDR2 SQIVND (reference sequence). The CDR3 covers 14 residues. CDR3 loop: CATKREGTTDTQYF. DNA of the CDR3: TGTGCCACCAAACGAGAGGGAACCACAGATACGCAGTATTTT.

This clone has just a few counts. V is TRBV15 and J is TRBJ2-7, with 7 bases matching TRBD1. Germline CDR1 and CDR2: LNHNV and YYDKDF (reference sequence). This CDR3 comprises 16 residues. The V segment lost 3 bases and the J segment 2 bases; nucleotides outside the gene matches: 10. Written as DNA, the CDR3 is TGTGCCACCAGCAGTATACCGGGACAGTTGGCCTACGAGCAGTACTTC. Its translation: CATSSIPGQLAYEQYF.

The J gene is TRBJ2-3, the V gene TRBV5-1; D gene unclear. Trimming shortened V by 0 bases and J by 4 bases, and 3 bases separated the two germline ends. Per germline, CDR1 SGHRS and CDR2 YFSETQ. The CDR3 is 12 residues long. This CDR3 is CASSLEPDTQYF. The CDR3 DNA sequence: TGCGCCAGCAGCTTGGAACCAGATACGCAGTATTTT.

The gene calls are TRBV4-3 and TRBJ2-1; the D gene is possibly TRBD1 (5 bases). Germline CDR1 is LGHNA and CDR2 is YSLEER. V was cut by 1 base and J by 0 bases, with 13 bases left in between. The CDR3 has 17 residues. CDR3 in DNA: TGCGCCAGCAGCCAAGCAGGCGGACAAAGCTCCTACAATGAGCAGTTCTTC. It translates to CASSQAGGQSSYNEQFF.

The gene calls are TRBV6-1 and TRBJ1-5; 8 bases are shared with TRBD1. The germline gives CDR1 MNHNS, CDR2 SASEGT. V lost 4 bases and J lost 3; bases outside the gene matches: 20. This CDR3 has 20 residues. The CDR3 DNA sequence: TGTGCCAGCAGTGGAACATGGGACAGGAAGTACCAATCAGACAATCAGCCCCAGCATTTT. As protein: CASSGTWDRKYQSDNQPQHF.

The DNA of the CDR3 is TGTGCCAGCAGCGTTCCGGCAGATACGCAGTATTTT. Its translation: CASSVPADTQYF. The chain is built from TRBV7-2 and TRBJ2-3; no clear D gene. In germline, CDR1 is SGHTA, CDR2 FQGNSA. There are 12 residues in the CDR3. Trimming shortened V by 5 bases and J by 4 bases, and 7 bases separated the two germline ends.

The V call is TRBV27, the J call TRBJ1-6; D not certain. The ends were cut back, 4 bases at V and 0 bases at J, with 4 bases in the middle. The CDR3 consists of 14 residues. The germline V gene has CDR1 MNHEY and CDR2 SMNVEV (reference sequence). CDR3 region: CASSSHSYNSPLHF. The CDR3 DNA reads as TGTGCCAGCAGTTCACACTCCTATAATTCACCCCTCCACTTT.

The CDR3 protein is CASSVAQSSGNTIYF. The CDR3 DNA reads as TGTGCCAGCAGCGTAGCACAGAGCTCTGGAAACACCATATATTTT. This chain connects TRBV9 to TRBJ1-3; D is undetermined. The CDR3 length is 15 residues. The V gene's germline CDR1 is SGDLS and CDR2 YYNGEE. V lost 0 bases and J 0 bases, leaving 7 bases between the germline ends.